The present T cell receptor (beta chain) was sequenced within a study of T cell changes during pregnancy in multiple sclerosis. The table came from immunoSEQ multiplex PCR; TCRdb's copy has only in-frame clones and leaves some out. The sample holds tens of thousands of clones, about 91% seen once. CDR3 length: 13 residues. V lost 4 bases and J lost 5, with 12 bases in between. The germline CDR1 and CDR2 sequences are SQVTM and ANQGSEA. The material was peripheral blood, obtained before pregnancy. The clonotype was recovered from a female donor with multiple sclerosis, enrolled in a pregnancy study. The chain couples TRBV29-1 to TRBJ1-5; D might be TRBD1 (5 bases). CDR3 amino acids: CSVGGLGDQPQHF. CDR3 in DNA: TGCAGCGTTGGTGGGTTAGGGGATCAGCCCCAGCATTTT.